This T cell receptor (beta chain) was identified during a study of early T cells in non-severe SARS-CoV-2 infection. General observations from the study: Anti-spike CD8 responses were favored by VDJdb matching, which missed private and CD4 specificities.

In this sample, this clonotype turned up many times. Its antigen is unidentified. Researchers tagged individual cDNA molecules with unique molecular identifiers. TCRdb passed the 5' RACE reads through MiXCR, listing each CDR3 protein once. Of more than 90,000 distinct CDR3 sequences listed, 11% are singletons. The specimen was whole blood. The sequence was obtained from an adult who was a healthcare worker with PCR-confirmed SARS-CoV-2 infection or an uninfected control (not recorded which).

The CDR3 coding sequence is TGTGCCAGTAGGCGGAGGGGGAGCACAGATACGCAGTATTTT. This encodes CASRRRGSTDTQYF. The rearrangement uses TRBV19 and TRBJ2-3; D could derive from TRBD1 or TRBD2 (6 bases each). V lost 6 bases and J lost 0, with 10 bases in between. Germline CDR1 is LNHDA and CDR2 is SQIVND (reference sequence). The CDR3 length is 14 residues.